This T cell receptor (beta chain) originates from a study of blood T cell repertoires in COVID-19 (dated by TCRdb to 2018 to 2020). Context from the whole study: The collaborator samples originated in the United States, Italy and Spain and spanned the acute and convalescent phases of COVID-19. The material from the prospective study consisted of cDNA or gDNA derived from T cells, B-cell-depleted T cells, or PBMCs. The dataset comprised deeply sampled blood TCRbeta repertoires from subjects exposed to, actively infected with, or recovered from COVID-19. The repertoires were made available in a free public database intended to serve as a resource for research on the immune response to SARS-CoV-2. Samples were obtained from the ongoing ImmuneRACE study (first 160 participants) and from over a thousand subjects provided by 6 global collaborators. The sample metadata nearly always contained a de-identified subject ID, COVID-19 status, age in years and sex. Where HLA class I and class II types were available, the types were taken from metadata supplied by the sample provider, not from assay-based typing. General conclusions and limits of the study: The amount of clinical and demographic metadata varied by source and participant and was provided uncurated.

The CDR3 spans 18 residues, from the cysteine through the phenylalanine. The only DNA kept is the CDR3, 54 bases in frame from the first base. The V and J ends are trimmed by 1 base and 1 base, leaving 15 bases between them. CDR1 is given as SGHNT and CDR2 as YYREEE, both from the germline V gene (reference sequence). This clone came up once. This receptor's antigen is unknown. Base qualities are not recorded, but no much larger clone differs from it by a single base. The immunoSEQ Assay, a bias-controlled multiplex PCR, was used to amplify TCRbeta CDR3 regions from genomic DNA. The authors' pipeline ran thus. Within the assay, amplification of reference gene primers was used to estimate how many nucleated cells each sample contained. Sequence reads were collapsed and filtered to measure the absolute abundance of every unique TCRbeta CDR3 rearrangement. For each sample, productive Simpson clonality was calculated by taking the square root of Simpson's diversity index across productive rearrangements. Sourced from immuneACCESS, this table was stored by TCRdb with only in-frame sequences that have V and J called. A share of the clones is absent; for the studies checked, an unresolved V gene accounts for under half, and the remainder has no known explanation. V and J calls and clone size are those listed in that table; D and trimming were worked out from the DNA. This sample holds approximately 280,000 clones; roughly 86% were observed only once. The top ten clonotypes cover approximately 2.5% of the sample.

In the prospective study, participants were 18 to 89 years old, resided in approximately 25 geographic areas of the United States, and were enrolled through a virtual design. In the prospective study, participants were assigned to cohorts based on the clinical history participants reported in a screening survey and a study questionnaire. Recovered participants in ImmuneRACE Cohort 3 were defined by two consecutive negative NP/OP PCR tests, clearance by a healthcare professional, or resolution of symptoms. Each participant in the prospective study had whole blood, serum and a nasopharyngeal or oropharyngeal swab collected by mobile phlebotomists. Over a roughly 2-month period, participants in the prospective study had the option of providing additional blood draws and questionnaires. Before DNA extraction, prospective study blood samples were shipped either frozen or at room temperature.

The clonotype was recovered from a young woman who had recovered from COVID-19. The rearranged segments are TRBV5-4 and TRBJ2-6; the D segment could be TRBD2, given 7 matching bases. What was sequenced was PBMCs or T cells enriched from blood (not recorded which). The CDR3 reads CASSLFRGAESGANVLTF. The nucleotides read TGTGCCAGCAGCTTGTTTCGGGGGGCGGAATCTGGGGCCAACGTCCTGACTTTC. The reference TRBV5-4 and TRBJ2-6 proteins fill in what lies around the CDR3, so the full variable domain reads ETGVTQSPTHLIKTRGQQVTLRCSSQSGHNTVSWYQQALGQGPQFIFQYYREEENGRGNFPPRFSGLQFPNYSSELNVNALELDDSALYLCASSLFRGAESGANVLTFGAGSRLTVL.